A single sample is the source of the 18 T cell receptor beta chains below, sequenced in a study of OX40 agonist ivuxolimab in advanced cancers. Sequenced by immunoSEQ multiplex PCR; TCRdb stores in-frame clones only, minus some. In the table there are over 55,000 clones, approximately 80% of which are singletons. The material was CD4+ or CD8+ T cells sorted from blood, obtained in a trial of the OX40 agonist ivuxolimab. The receptors were gathered from an adult with an advanced solid tumor such as melanoma, head and neck, liver or kidney cancer.

The chain recombines TRBV7-8 with TRBJ2-1; the match to TRBD2 covers 10 bases. Germline V gene sequence: CDR1 SGHVS, CDR2 FQNEAQ. J was trimmed by 3 bases and V by 7 bases; bases with no gene match: 3. This CDR3 is built from 14 residues. The CDR3 reads CASIERGGYNEQFF. CDR3 coding DNA: TGTGCCAGCATTGAGCGGGGGGGCTACAATGAGCAGTTCTTC. Combining the CDR3 with reference TRBV7-8 and TRBJ2-1 gives the whole variable domain GAGVSQSPRYKVAKRGQDVALRCDPISGHVSLFWYQQALGQGPEFLTYFQNEAQLDKSGLPSDRFFAERPEGSVSTLKIQRTQQEDSAVYLCASIERGGYNEQFFGPGTRLTVL.

The chain employs TRBV5-4 and TRBJ2-7; 9 bases are shared with TRBD2. Germline-derived CDR1 and CDR2 are SGHNT and YYREEE (reference sequence). The CDR3 totals 16 residues. Germline trimming cut 1 base from V and 5 bases from J; bases unmatched to any gene: 10. The CDR3 nucleotides are TGTGCCAGCAGCTTGTCTTGGGCTAGCGGGAAGCACGAGCAGTACTTC. This sequence encodes CASSLSWASGKHEQYF.

The gene calls are TRBV6-5 and TRBJ1-3; no clear D. This CDR3 contains 13 residues. In germline, CDR1 is MNHEY, CDR2 SVGAGI. V lost 6 bases, J lost 8 bases, and 14 bases lay in between. CDR3 coding DNA: TGTGCCAGCAGGCGCCCAGATAGCGACACCATATATTTT. Its translation is CASRRPDSDTIYF.

This clone was found a few times. The V gene is TRBV28, the J gene TRBJ2-3; unclear D gene. The germline V and J ends were trimmed by 3 bases and 0 bases, with 4 bases remaining between them. CDR3 length: 13 amino acids. In germline, CDR1 is MDHEN, CDR2 SYDVKM. The CDR3 spells CASSFRSTDTQYF. CDR3 DNA: TGTGCCAGCAGTTTTCGCAGCACAGATACGCAGTATTTT.

The CDR3 region is CASSLRAGGLETQYF. The CDR3 DNA is TGTGCCAGCAGTTTAAGGGCGGGAGGCCTTGAGACCCAGTACTTC. V usage is TRBV28 and J usage is TRBJ2-5, with 8 bases aligning to TRBD2. The length of the CDR3 is 15 residues. J lost 5 bases, V lost 2 bases, and 7 bases had no gene match. Germline assignment: CDR1 MDHEN and CDR2 SYDVKM.

The chain has TRBV2 and TRBJ2-3; the D gene is possibly TRBD2 (5 bases). Trimming removed 6 bases from V and 1 base from J, with 8 bases in between. Germline CDR1 reads SNHLY; CDR2 reads FYNNEI. The CDR3 covers 13 residues. The CDR3 region has the DNA TGTGCCAGCAGGGACTTCGGCACAGATACGCAGTATTTT. Translated, it gives CASRDFGTDTQYF.

J is TRBJ2-5 and V is TRBV23-1; D possibly uses TRBD1 or TRBD2 (5 bases each). TRBV23-1 is an open reading frame whose function is uncertain. The CDR3 sequence is 18 residues long. The V end lost 0 bases, the J end lost 7 bases, and 24 bases lay between the germline ends. The CDR3 loop reads CASSQSLRGARRAGTQYF. In nucleotides, the CDR3 is TGCGCCAGCAGTCAATCTCTACGAGGGGCGCGGAGAGCAGGGACCCAGTACTTC.

The rearrangement joins TRBV29-1 to TRBJ1-4; weak D call: TRBD1 (6 bases). This CDR3 has 11 amino acids. Germline CDR1 SQVTM, CDR2 ANQGSEA. Deletions cut 7 bases from V and 11 bases from J, with 14 bases between. CDR3: CSGRTGNKLFF. The CDR3 nucleotides are TGCAGCGGCCGAACAGGGAACAAACTGTTTTTT.

The chain couples TRBV27 to TRBJ1-2; 7 nucleotides match TRBD1. The CDR3 loop spans 12 amino acids. V lost 6 bases, J lost 6 bases, and 4 bases stayed unmatched. Germline V CDR1 and CDR2: MNHEY, SMNVEV (reference sequence). CDR3 sequence: CASSLRGDGYTF. The CDR3 coding sequence is TGTGCCAGCAGCCTCAGGGGGGATGGCTACACCTTC.

This sequence joins TRBV28 and TRBJ1-2, with 7 bases aligning to TRBD1. This CDR3 comprises 15 residues. V dropped 5 bases and J dropped 0; count of bases not matched to a gene: 6. Germline assignment: CDR1 MDHEN and CDR2 SYDVKM. The CDR3 sequence: CASSPHRGTNYGYTF. CDR3 in DNA: TGTGCCAGCAGTCCCCACAGGGGCACTAACTATGGCTACACCTTC.

The chain uses TRBV7-2 and TRBJ2-3, with D possibly matching TRBD1 (6 bases). Germline V lookup: CDR1 SGHTA, CDR2 FQGNSA. The V and J ends lost 2 bases and 2 bases respectively, with 14 bases between them. The length of the CDR3 is 16 residues. CDR3 DNA: TGTGCCAGCAGCTTAAGTGGACAGCCGTACACAGATACGCAGTATTTT. It is translated as CASSLSGQPYTDTQYF.

This CDR3 reads CASSPGQAISGANVLTF. CDR3 sequence (DNA): TGTGCCAGCAGCCCGGGACAGGCAATCTCTGGGGCCAACGTCCTGACTTTC. The chain recombines TRBV2 with TRBJ2-6, with 8 positions matching TRBD1. Germline V CDR1 and CDR2: SNHLY, FYNNEI. The V and J ends lost 6 bases and 0 bases, in that order; junction bases with no gene match: 7. The CDR3 has 17 residues.

The chain is built from TRBV5-6 and TRBJ1-4; D call uncertain. V lost 2 bases to trimming and J lost 0 bases, with 8 bases between them. Germline V gene data show CDR1 as SGHDT and CDR2 as YYEEEE. The CDR3 loop spans 15 amino acids. The CDR3, as DNA: TGTGCCAGCAGCTTTAGGGATGCAACTAATGAAAAACTGTTTTTT. Protein product: CASSFRDATNEKLFF.

The chain employs TRBV18 and TRBJ1-2; 7 nucleotides align to TRBD1. In germline, CDR1 is KGHSH, CDR2 LQKENI. The ends lost 7 bases at V and 0 bases at J; junction bases unmatched: 8. The CDR3 spans 15 residues. The CDR3 region has the DNA TGTGCCAGCTACACAGGGGCAGGGCCTAACTATGGCTACACCTTC. This translates into CASYTGAGPNYGYTF.

This clone was seen a handful of times. The CDR3 nucleotides are TGTGCCAGCAGCCGACAGGGCTTAGCCAAAAACATTCAGTACTTC. Translated, it gives CASSRQGLAKNIQYF. The J gene is TRBJ2-4, the V gene TRBV28, with 7 positions matching TRBD1. Per the germline V gene, CDR1 is MDHEN and CDR2 is SYDVKM. V was clipped by 6 bases and J by 0 bases; unmatched bases: 5. The CDR3 spans 15 residues. Variable domain in full (rest from reference TRBV28 and TRBJ2-4): DVKVTQSSRYLVKRTGEKVFLECVQDMDHENMFWYRQDPGLGLRLIYFSYDVKMKEKGDIPEGYSVSREKKERFSLILESASTNQTSMYLCASSRQGLAKNIQYFGAGTRLSVL.

The chain uses TRBV6-4 and TRBJ2-7, with TRBD2 matching over 10 bases. This CDR3 spans 15 amino acids. V was pared by 8 bases and J by 5 bases, with 12 bases of the junction left unmatched. Germline assignment: CDR1 MRHNA and CDR2 SNTAGT. CDR3 residues: CASGREAGGLHEQYV. The DNA of the CDR3 is TGTGCCAGCGGACGGGAAGCGGGGGGGCTCCACGAGCAGTACGTC.

As concerns this clone: The sample has other DNA sequences that encode this CDR3 too. CDR3 coding DNA: TGTGCCAGCAGTGACTCTTCACGGGGCACTGAAGCTTTCTTT. As protein: CASSDSSRGTEAFF. The V and J genes are TRBV6-4 and TRBJ1-1; D call uncertain. The CDR3 contains 14 residues. Trimming shortened V by 0 bases and J by 4 bases, and 9 bases separated the two germline ends. Germline loops: CDR1 MRHNA, CDR2 SNTAGT.

The CDR3 loop reads CASSPRPDTQYF. CDR3 coding DNA: TGTGCCAGTAGTCCCCGGCCAGATACGCAGTATTTT. V usage is TRBV6-5 and J usage is TRBJ2-3, with D unresolved. Trimming took off 9 bases at V and 4 bases at J, with 11 bases between the two ends. The CDR3 has 12 residues. The germline gives CDR1 MNHEY, CDR2 SVGAGI.